Sequencing of this T cell receptor (beta chain) was carried out in a study of post-analysis software for immune sequencing data. General study findings and limits: Compared with controls, patients showed significantly lower normalized Chao1 diversity. The study found TRBV5-6, TRBV5-1 and TRBV20-1 among a few TRBV segments more frequent in patients than controls.

Details on this clonotype: No antigen is known for it.

The ends were cut back, 3 bases at V and 11 bases at J, with 24 bases in the middle. The CDR3 is made up of 16 amino acids. Unique molecular identifiers were carried by the TCR beta cDNA libraries. TCRdb reanalysed the PCR reads using MiXCR and keeps one entry per CDR3 protein. The sample has 150,000 to 200,000 distinct CDR3 sequences; over 25% are singletons. This TCR was sampled from a girl aged 10 to 17 with multiple sclerosis. The chain uses TRBV12-3 or TRBV12-4 and TRBJ2-3; a weak D match, TRBD2 (5 bases). The sequenced material came from blood. The CDR3 region has the DNA TGTGCCAGCAGTTTCCAAGCAAGCTCTAGCACAGATGTGCAGTATTTT. Translating gives CASSFQASSSTDVQYF.